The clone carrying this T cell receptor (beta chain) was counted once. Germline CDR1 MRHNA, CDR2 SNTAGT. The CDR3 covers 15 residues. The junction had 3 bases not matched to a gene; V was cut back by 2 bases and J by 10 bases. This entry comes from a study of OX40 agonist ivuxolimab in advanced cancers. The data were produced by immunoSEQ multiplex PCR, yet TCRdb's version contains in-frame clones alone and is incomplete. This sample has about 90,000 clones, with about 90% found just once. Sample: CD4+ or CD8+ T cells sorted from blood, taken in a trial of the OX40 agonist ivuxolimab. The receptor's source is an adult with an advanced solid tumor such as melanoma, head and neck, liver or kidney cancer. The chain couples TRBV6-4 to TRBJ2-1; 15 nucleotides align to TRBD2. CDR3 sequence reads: CASSDGTSGRPEQFF. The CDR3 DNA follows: TGTGCCAGCAGTGACGGGACTAGCGGGAGGCCGGAGCAGTTCTTC.